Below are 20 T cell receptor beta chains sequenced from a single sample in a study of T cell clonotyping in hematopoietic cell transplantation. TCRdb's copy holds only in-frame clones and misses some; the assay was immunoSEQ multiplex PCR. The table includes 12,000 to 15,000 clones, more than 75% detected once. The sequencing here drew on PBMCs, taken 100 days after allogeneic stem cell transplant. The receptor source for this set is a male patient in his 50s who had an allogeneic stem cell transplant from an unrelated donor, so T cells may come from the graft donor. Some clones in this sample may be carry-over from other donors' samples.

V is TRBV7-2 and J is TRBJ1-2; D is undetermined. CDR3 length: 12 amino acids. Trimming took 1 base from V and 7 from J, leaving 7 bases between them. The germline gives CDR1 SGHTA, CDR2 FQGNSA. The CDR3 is CASSLDSPGYTF. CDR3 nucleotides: TGTGCCAGCAGCTTAGATTCTCCTGGCTACACCTTC.

The CDR3 here is CASSSTGGGGANVLTF. DNA for the CDR3: TGTGCCAGTAGTTCGACAGGGGGCGGTGGGGCCAACGTCCTGACTTTC. The V gene is TRBV19, the J gene TRBJ2-6; TRBD1 agrees at 10 bases. Germline CDR1 LNHDA, CDR2 SQIVND (reference sequence). The trim removed 5 bases at V and 3 bases at J, leaving 4 bases unmatched. The length of the CDR3 is 16 residues.

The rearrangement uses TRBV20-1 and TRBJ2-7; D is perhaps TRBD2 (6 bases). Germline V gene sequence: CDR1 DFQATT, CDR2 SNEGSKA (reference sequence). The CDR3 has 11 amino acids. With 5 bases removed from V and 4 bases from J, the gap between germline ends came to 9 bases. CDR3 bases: TGCAGTGCTGGCCGGGGGTACGAGCAGTACTTC. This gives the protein CSAGRGYEQYF.

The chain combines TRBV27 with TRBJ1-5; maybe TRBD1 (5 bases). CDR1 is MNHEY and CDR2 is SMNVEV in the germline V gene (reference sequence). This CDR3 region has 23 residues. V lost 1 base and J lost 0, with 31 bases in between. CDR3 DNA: TGTGCCAGCAGTTTATGGGAATGGGGGAAGAGGTGTTTGAGGATATATAGCAATCAGCCCCAGCATTTT. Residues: CASSLWEWGKRCLRIYSNQPQHF.

This CDR3 is CASSLEGSSVARGYTF. The CDR3, as DNA: TGCGCCAGCAGCTTGGAAGGGTCGTCTGTTGCTCGTGGCTACACCTTC. The chain is built from TRBV5-1 and TRBJ1-2; D uncertain. The CDR3 totals 16 residues. V was pared by 0 bases and J by 7 bases, with 19 bases between. The germline gives CDR1 SGHRS, CDR2 YFSETQ.

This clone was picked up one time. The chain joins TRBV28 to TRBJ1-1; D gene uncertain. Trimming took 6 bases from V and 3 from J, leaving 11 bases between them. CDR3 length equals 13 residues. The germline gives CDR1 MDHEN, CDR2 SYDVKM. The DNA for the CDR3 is TGTGCCAGCAGCTCCGACGGATACACTGAAGCTTTCTTT. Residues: CASSSDGYTEAFF.

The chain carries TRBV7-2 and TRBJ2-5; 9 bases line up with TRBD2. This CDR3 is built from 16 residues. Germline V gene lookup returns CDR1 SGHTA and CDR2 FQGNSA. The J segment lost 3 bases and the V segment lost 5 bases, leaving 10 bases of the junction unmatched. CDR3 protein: CASSPTGGGAKETQYF. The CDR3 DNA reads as TGTGCCAGCAGCCCCACTGGCGGGGGGGCCAAAGAGACCCAGTACTTC.

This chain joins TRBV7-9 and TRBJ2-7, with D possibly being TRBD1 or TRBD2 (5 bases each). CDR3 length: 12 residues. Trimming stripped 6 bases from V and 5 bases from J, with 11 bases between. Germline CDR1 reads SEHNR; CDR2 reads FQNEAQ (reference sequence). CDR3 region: CASSYRTDEQYF. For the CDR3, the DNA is TGTGCCAGCAGTTACAGGACTGACGAGCAGTACTTC.

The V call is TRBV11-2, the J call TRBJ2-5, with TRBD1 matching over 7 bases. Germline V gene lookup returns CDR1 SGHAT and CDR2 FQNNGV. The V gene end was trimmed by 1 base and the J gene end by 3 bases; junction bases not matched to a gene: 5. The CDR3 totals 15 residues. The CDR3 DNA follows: TGTGCCAGCAGCTTAGGAGGGGGCCAGGAAGAGACCCAGTACTTC. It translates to CASSLGGGQEETQYF.

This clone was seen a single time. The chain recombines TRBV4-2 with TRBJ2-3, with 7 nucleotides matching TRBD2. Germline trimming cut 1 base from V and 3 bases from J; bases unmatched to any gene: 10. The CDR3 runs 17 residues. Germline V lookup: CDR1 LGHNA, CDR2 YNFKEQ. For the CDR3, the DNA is TGTGCCAGCAGCCAAGTACAAGCGGGATCATGGACAGATACGCAGTATTTT. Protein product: CASSQVQAGSWTDTQYF.

CDR3 in amino acids: CASSSFPRVGNFGEQYF. As DNA, the CDR3 is TGTGCCAGCAGCTCCTTCCCCAGGGTGGGCAATTTCGGCGAGCAGTACTTC. The rearrangement links TRBV7-2 to TRBJ2-7, with a tentative D call TRBD1 (5 bases). CDR1 is SGHTA, CDR2 FQGNSA, per germline. The CDR3 runs 17 residues. V lost 4 bases to trimming and J lost 6 bases, with 25 bases between them.

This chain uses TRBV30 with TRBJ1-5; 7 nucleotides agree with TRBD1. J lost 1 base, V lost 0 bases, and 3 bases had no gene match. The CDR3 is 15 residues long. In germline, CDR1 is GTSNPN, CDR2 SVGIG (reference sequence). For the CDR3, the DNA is TGTGCCTGGAGTGTAGGAGGGGGCAGCAATCAGCCCCAGCATTTT. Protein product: CAWSVGGGSNQPQHF.

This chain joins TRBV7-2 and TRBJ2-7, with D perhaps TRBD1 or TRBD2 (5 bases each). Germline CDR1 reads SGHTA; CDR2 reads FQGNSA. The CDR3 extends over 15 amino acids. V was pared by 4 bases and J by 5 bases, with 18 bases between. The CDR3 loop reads CASSSLGVALHEQYF. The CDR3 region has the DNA TGTGCCAGCAGCTCCTTGGGGGTAGCGCTCCACGAGCAGTACTTC.

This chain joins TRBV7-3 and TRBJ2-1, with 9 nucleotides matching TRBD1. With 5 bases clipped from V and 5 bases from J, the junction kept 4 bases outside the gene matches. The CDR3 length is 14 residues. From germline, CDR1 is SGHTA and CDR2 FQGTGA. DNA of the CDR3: TGTGCCAGCAGCCAATGGACAGGGGACAATGAGCAGTTCTTC. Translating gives CASSQWTGDNEQFF. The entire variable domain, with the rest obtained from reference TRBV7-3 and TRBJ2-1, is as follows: GAGVSQTPSNKVTEKGKYVELRCDPISGHTALYWYRQSLGQGPEFLIYFQGTGAADDSGLPNDRFFAVRPEGSVSTLKIQRTERGDSAVYLCASSQWTGDNEQFFGPGTRLTVL.

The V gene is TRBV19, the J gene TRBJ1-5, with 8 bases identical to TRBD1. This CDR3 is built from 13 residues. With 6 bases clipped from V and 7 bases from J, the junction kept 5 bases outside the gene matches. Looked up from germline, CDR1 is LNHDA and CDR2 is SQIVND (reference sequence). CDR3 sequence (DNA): TGTGCCAGTAGGGACAGGGACTTCCAGCCCCAGCATTTT. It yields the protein CASRDRDFQPQHF.

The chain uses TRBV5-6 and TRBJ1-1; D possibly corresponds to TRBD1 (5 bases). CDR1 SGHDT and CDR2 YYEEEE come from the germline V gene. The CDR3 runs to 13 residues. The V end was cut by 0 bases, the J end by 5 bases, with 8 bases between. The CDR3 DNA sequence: TGTGCCAGCAGCTTGGTGGAGGGGACTGAAGCTTTCTTT. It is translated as CASSLVEGTEAFF.

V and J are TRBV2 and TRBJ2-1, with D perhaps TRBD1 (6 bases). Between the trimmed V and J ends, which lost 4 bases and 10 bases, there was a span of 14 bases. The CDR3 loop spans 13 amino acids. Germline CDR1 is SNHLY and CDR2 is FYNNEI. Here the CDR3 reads CASSGDQRGEQFF. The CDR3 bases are TGTGCCAGCAGTGGGGACCAAAGGGGGGAGCAGTTCTTC.

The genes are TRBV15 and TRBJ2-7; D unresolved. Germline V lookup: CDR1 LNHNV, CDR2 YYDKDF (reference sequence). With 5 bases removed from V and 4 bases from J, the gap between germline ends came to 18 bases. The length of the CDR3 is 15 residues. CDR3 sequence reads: CATSAEPLEQYEQYF. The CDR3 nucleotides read TGTGCCACCAGCGCCGAACCGCTAGAACAATACGAGCAGTACTTC.

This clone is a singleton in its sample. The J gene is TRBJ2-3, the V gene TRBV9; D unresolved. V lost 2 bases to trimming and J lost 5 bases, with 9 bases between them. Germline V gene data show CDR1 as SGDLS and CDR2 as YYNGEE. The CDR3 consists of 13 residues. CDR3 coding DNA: TGTGCCAGCAGCGTCCTGATCGAAGATACGCAGTATTTT. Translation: CASSVLIEDTQYF. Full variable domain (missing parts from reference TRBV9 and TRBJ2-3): DSGVTQTPKHLITATGQRVTLRCSPRSGDLSVYWYQQSLDQGLQFLIQYYNGEERAKGNILERFSAQQFPDLHSELNLSSLELGDSALYFCASSVLIEDTQYFGPGTRLTVL.

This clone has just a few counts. The CDR3 nucleotides are TGTGCCTGGAACCGGGACAGTTCCTACGAGCAGTACTTC. Translation: CAWNRDSSYEQYF. The V gene is TRBV30, the J gene TRBJ2-7, with TRBD1 matching 7 bases. The CDR3 spans 13 residues. Germline V gene lookup returns CDR1 GTSNPN and CDR2 SVGIG (reference sequence). The J segment lost 1 base and the V segment lost 4 bases, leaving 4 bases of the junction unmatched.